The 10 T cell receptor beta chains below were found in one sample sequenced in a study of OX40 agonist ivuxolimab in advanced cancers. Using immunoSEQ multiplex PCR, the repertoire was profiled, and TCRdb retains in-frame clones only, with some absent. The sample has fewer than 80,000 clones, 84% seen once. This specimen consisted of CD4+ or CD8+ T cells sorted from blood, obtained in a trial of the OX40 agonist ivuxolimab. The receptors were gathered from an adult with an advanced solid tumor such as melanoma, head and neck, liver or kidney cancer.

The gene calls are TRBV19 and TRBJ1-4; no clear D gene. The CDR3 has 13 residues. Germline V gene data show CDR1 as LNHDA and CDR2 as SQIVND (reference sequence). The V end lost 6 bases, the J end lost 5 bases, and 10 bases lay between the germline ends. The DNA of the CDR3 is TGTGCCAGTAGGTTCGGCGGGAATGAAAAACTGTTTTTT. As protein: CASRFGGNEKLFF.

This clone was found a few times. The missing conserved phenylalanine or tryptophan at the end of this CDR3 makes a read error likely. The DNA is omitted, as the CDR3 cannot be located on it reliably, and the CDR3 follows TCRdb's listing. The genes are TRBV15 and TRBJ2-4; no DNA check was done on the table's D call, TRBD2. 12 amino acids form the CDR3, both terminal residues included. The germline V gene has CDR1 LNHNV and CDR2 YYDKDF (reference sequence). The CDR3 sequence: CATSRDRAGRQI.

Here the CDR3 DNA reads TGTGCCAGCAGTTCCCCCTCCCGATTTAACTATGGCTACACCTTC. Residues: CASSSPSRFNYGYTF. The gene calls are TRBV25-1 and TRBJ1-2; D uncertain. The CDR3 has 15 amino acids. Germline CDR1 MGHDK, CDR2 SYGVNS. Deletions cut 5 bases from V and 1 base from J, with 14 bases between.

V and J are TRBV5-1 and TRBJ2-4, with 9 nucleotides matching TRBD1. Germline V gene lookup returns CDR1 SGHRS and CDR2 YFSETQ. The CDR3 loop spans 17 amino acids. Unmatched junction bases numbered 7, after V lost 3 bases and J lost 0 bases. The CDR3 loop is CASSSDRGQLAKNIQYF. The CDR3 DNA reads as TGCGCCAGCAGCTCGGACAGGGGCCAACTAGCCAAAAACATTCAGTACTTC. Complete variable domain (other parts from reference TRBV5-1 and TRBJ2-4): KAGVTQTPRYLIKTRGQQVTLSCSPISGHRSVSWYQQTPGQGLQFLFEYFSETQRNKGNFPGRFSGRQFSNSRSEMNVSTLELGDSALYLCASSSDRGQLAKNIQYFGAGTRLSVL.

This chain joins TRBV10-3 and TRBJ1-6, with D perhaps TRBD1 (5 bases). The V gene's germline CDR1 is ENHRY and CDR2 SYGVKD. Trimming shortened V by 7 bases and J by 8 bases, and 12 bases separated the two germline ends. The CDR3 has 13 amino acids. CDR3 sequence: CAINRDGYSPLHF. The DNA for the CDR3 is TGTGCCATCAACCGGGACGGTTATTCACCCCTCCACTTT.

In this sample, this clone turned up once. The chain employs TRBV7-9 and TRBJ2-7; D possibly corresponds to TRBD2 (6 bases). CDR3 length equals 14 residues. V dropped 4 bases and J dropped 3 bases, with 13 bases sitting between them. Germline lookup yields CDR1 SEHNR and CDR2 FQNEAQ (reference sequence). CDR3 bases: TGTGCCAGCAGCTCCTCGACTAGTCTCTACGAGCAGTACTTC. The encoded protein is CASSSSTSLYEQYF. The variable domain in full, completed from reference TRBV7-9 and TRBJ2-7, reads DTGVSQNPRHKITKRGQNVTFRCDPISEHNRLYWYRQTLGQGPEFLTYFQNEAQLEKSRLLSDRFSAERPKGSFSTLEIQRTEQGDSAMYLCASSSSTSLYEQYFGPGTRLTVT.

The rearrangement uses TRBV21-1 and TRBJ2-2; the D call of TRBD2 is as the table states it, not checked on the DNA. TRBV21-1 is termed a pseudogene. The CDR3 is made up of 14 amino acids. The CDR3 DNA sequence: TGTGCCAGCAGCCCTACCATGAACACCGGGGAGCTGTTTTTT. It codes for CASSPTMNTGELFF.

The chain employs TRBV5-1 and TRBJ1-2, with D unclear. V was shortened by 1 base and J by 8 bases, with 12 bases between the two germline ends. The CDR3 covers 13 residues. Germline V gene data show CDR1 as SGHRS and CDR2 as YFSETQ. The CDR3 protein is CASSLSSEGGYTF. The DNA for the CDR3 is TGCGCCAGCAGCTTGAGCAGTGAAGGAGGCTACACCTTC.

This rearrangement joins TRBV4-1 to TRBJ1-5, with a possible D match to TRBD1 (6 bases). Per the germline V gene, CDR1 is MGHRA and CDR2 is YSYEKL. The V gene lost 0 bases and the J gene lost 2 bases, with 11 bases spanning the gap. The CDR3 has 16 residues. CDR3 region: CASSQEWGLGNQPQHF. The CDR3 DNA sequence: TGCGCCAGCAGCCAAGAGTGGGGGCTTGGCAATCAGCCCCAGCATTTT.

V and J are TRBV2 and TRBJ1-5; no clear D gene. Between the trimmed V and J ends, which lost 4 bases and 5 bases, there was a span of 12 bases. CDR3 length: 14 residues. Germline CDR1 reads SNHLY; CDR2 reads FYNNEI. CDR3 sequence reads: CASSGLQSDQPQHF. For the CDR3, the DNA is TGTGCCAGCAGTGGGTTACAGTCTGATCAGCCCCAGCATTTT.